This T cell receptor (beta chain) appears in the sequencing data of a study of cytotoxic CD8 clonotypes in ibrutinib-treated CLL. For the study at large: Overall, around 25 responses were partial and 2 complete; following median approximately 73 months, about 14 patients stayed remitted and roughly twelve progressed.

TCRdb's copy holds only in-frame clones and misses some; the assay was immunoSEQ multiplex PCR. Among around 250,000 clones listed, 70% were seen once. V was pared by 1 base and J by 3 bases, with 13 bases between. Germline V gene sequence: CDR1 MGHRA, CDR2 YSYEKL. The CDR3 totals 15 residues. Study-level points and caveats: Clonality went up at the time of ibrutinib response, stayed stable in sustained remission, and later dropped back toward its baseline level at progression. Public clonotypes were rare and shrank or held steady on treatment.

A note on this clone: Its cognate antigen is unknown.

The chain has TRBV4-1 and TRBJ2-7; perhaps TRBD2 as D (6 bases). Specimen: PBMCs, collected after 24 months of ibrutinib treatment. This sequence originates from a human donor with chronic lymphocytic leukemia. As DNA, the CDR3 is TGCGCCAGCAGCCAAGGTGGACTATCCAGCTACGAGCAGTACTTC. This translates into CASSQGGLSSYEQYF.